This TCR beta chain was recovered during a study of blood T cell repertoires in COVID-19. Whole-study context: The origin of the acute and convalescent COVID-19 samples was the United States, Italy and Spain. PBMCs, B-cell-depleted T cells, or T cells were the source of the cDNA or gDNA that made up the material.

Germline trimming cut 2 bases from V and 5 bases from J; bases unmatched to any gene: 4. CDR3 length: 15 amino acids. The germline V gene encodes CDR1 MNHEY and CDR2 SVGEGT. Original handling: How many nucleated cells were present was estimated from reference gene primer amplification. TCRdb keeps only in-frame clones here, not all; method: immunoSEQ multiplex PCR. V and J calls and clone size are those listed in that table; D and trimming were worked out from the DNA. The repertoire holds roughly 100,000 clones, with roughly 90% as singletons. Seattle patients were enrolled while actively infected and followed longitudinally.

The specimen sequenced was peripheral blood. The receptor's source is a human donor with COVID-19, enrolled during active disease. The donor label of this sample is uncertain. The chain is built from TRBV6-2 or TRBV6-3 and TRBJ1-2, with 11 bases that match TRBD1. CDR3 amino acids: CASSYGQGAGYGYTF. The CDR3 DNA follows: TGTGCCAGCAGTTACGGACAGGGGGCAGGATATGGCTACACCTTC.